The 27 T cell receptor beta chains in this list originate from one sample, sequenced in a study of OX40 agonist ivuxolimab in advanced cancers. Produced via immunoSEQ multiplex PCR; TCRdb's table is partial and in-frame only. The profile shows tens of thousands of clones, approximately 89% of them singletons. The source material was CD4+ or CD8+ T cells sorted from blood, sampled in a trial of the OX40 agonist ivuxolimab. The receptors shown here come from an adult with an advanced solid tumor such as melanoma, head and neck, liver or kidney cancer.

The table lists this clone with a count of one. This chain joins TRBV7-3 and TRBJ2-1; 9 nucleotides align to TRBD1. With V trimmed by 1 base and J by 8 bases, 6 bases remained unmatched. Germline CDR1 is SGHTA and CDR2 is FQGTGA. The length of the CDR3 is 15 residues. In DNA, the CDR3 is TGTGCCAGCAGCTTAATACAGGGGGCTGTCGATGAGCAGTTCTTC. Translating gives CASSLIQGAVDEQFF.

V and J are TRBV27 and TRBJ1-1, with D possibly matching TRBD1 (5 bases). Germline assignment: CDR1 MNHEY and CDR2 SMNVEV (reference sequence). The CDR3 is 13 residues long. V was cut by 7 bases and J by 4 bases, with 13 bases left in between. The CDR3 here is CASIGTGTTEAFF. The CDR3 DNA is TGTGCCAGCATCGGGACGGGGACCACTGAAGCTTTCTTT.

The rearrangement uses TRBV25-1 and TRBJ2-5, with 7 positions matching TRBD2. The CDR3 is 15 amino acids. The V gene end was trimmed by 3 bases and the J gene end by 3 bases; junction bases not matched to a gene: 7. Germline lookup yields CDR1 MGHDK and CDR2 SYGVNS. The CDR3 sequence is CASSDWSSGKETQYF. CDR3 DNA sequence: TGTGCCAGCAGTGATTGGTCTAGCGGAAAAGAGACCCAGTACTTC.

This rearrangement joins TRBV7-9 to TRBJ2-3; D is ambiguous. Germline V gives CDR1 SEHNR, CDR2 FQNEAQ (reference sequence). The length of the CDR3 is 14 residues. Trimming left V 1 base short and J 2 bases short, with 7 bases between. The CDR3 bases are TGTGCCAGCAGCTTAGTAGGACCCACAGATACGCAGTATTTT. Translation gives CASSLVGPTDTQYF.

The CDR3 reads CASSQESTEAFF. CDR3 DNA sequence: TGCGCCAGCAGCCAAGAAAGTACTGAAGCTTTCTTT. The V and J genes are TRBV4-3 and TRBJ1-1; D is undetermined. The CDR3 loop spans 12 amino acids. The germline V gene encodes CDR1 LGHNA and CDR2 YSLEER. With 0 bases removed from V and 5 bases from J, the gap between germline ends came to 4 bases.

The chain links TRBV19 to TRBJ2-1; D possibly corresponds to TRBD1 (7 bases). Germline CDR1 reads LNHDA; CDR2 reads SQIVND (reference sequence). The V gene lost 1 base and the J gene lost 3 bases, with 13 bases spanning the gap. This CDR3 has 16 amino acids. The CDR3 region has the DNA TGTGCCAGTAGTATAGGCGGGACAGACTACTACAATGAGCAGTTCTTC. This sequence encodes CASSIGGTDYYNEQFF.

The genes are TRBV7-3 and TRBJ2-5; 8 bases line up with TRBD2. The CDR3 consists of 15 residues. With 3 bases clipped from V and 4 bases from J, the junction kept 7 bases outside the gene matches. From germline, CDR1 is SGHTA and CDR2 FQGTGA. CDR3 sequence: CASSLSGSSTETQYF. In DNA form, the CDR3 reads TGTGCCAGCAGCTTGAGCGGGAGTTCCACAGAGACCCAGTACTTC.

J is TRBJ2-1 and V is TRBV9; no clear D. Per the germline V gene, CDR1 is SGDLS and CDR2 is YYNGEE. CDR3 length: 16 residues. V shed 3 bases and J shed 3 bases, with 16 bases lying between them. In nucleotides, the CDR3 is TGTGCCAGCAGCGCTAGATCGGACCAGATCTACAATGAGCAGTTCTTC. Its translation: CASSARSDQIYNEQFF.

The chain joins TRBV27 to TRBJ1-5, with a tentative D call TRBD1 (6 bases). The CDR3 has 14 residues. Between the trimmed V and J ends, which lost 3 bases and 7 bases, there was a span of 13 bases. CDR1 is MNHEY, CDR2 SMNVEV, per germline (reference sequence). The CDR3 here is CASSLGTPIQPQHF. The DNA for the CDR3 is TGTGCCAGCAGTTTGGGGACACCGATACAGCCCCAGCATTTT.

The gene calls are TRBV7-2 and TRBJ2-1; 9 bases align to TRBD2. The CDR3 has 14 amino acids. Germline V gene data show CDR1 as SGHTA and CDR2 as FQGNSA. With 10 bases clipped from V and 4 bases from J, the junction kept 8 bases outside the gene matches. CDR3 nucleotides: TGTGCCACCCGCACAGCGGGAGGTTACAATGAGCAGTTCTTC. Protein product: CATRTAGGYNEQFF.

The chain combines TRBV4-3 with TRBJ1-1; 11 bases line up with TRBD1. V shed 4 bases and J 7 bases; nucleotides not matched to a gene: 2. The V gene's germline CDR1 is LGHNA and CDR2 YSLEER. The CDR3 sequence is 13 residues long. The CDR3 DNA reads TGCGCCAGCAGCCCGGGACAGGGGGTTGAAGCTTTCTTT. Its protein is CASSPGQGVEAFF.

The rearrangement links TRBV13 to TRBJ2-7; 13 bases are shared with TRBD2. The length of the CDR3 is 16 residues. V was pared by 5 bases and J by 5 bases, with 9 bases of the junction left unmatched. From germline, CDR1 is PRHDT and CDR2 FYEKMQ (reference sequence). CDR3 sequence reads: CASSLLGTSGIDEQYF. In DNA form, the CDR3 reads TGTGCCAGCAGCCTACTAGGGACTAGCGGGATTGACGAGCAGTACTTC.

This clone was recorded once. For the CDR3, the DNA is TGTGCCAGCAGTGTGACCCGCGACGGGGGGGACAATGAGCAGTTCTTC. Translating it yields CASSVTRDGGDNEQFF. The chain joins TRBV2 to TRBJ2-1, with 8 positions matching TRBD2. V shed 4 bases, J shed 5 bases, and the junction held 10 bases outside the gene matches. This CDR3 has 16 residues. Germline V CDR1 and CDR2: SNHLY, FYNNEI.

This clone showed up just once. The V gene is TRBV28, the J gene TRBJ2-3; the D gene is possibly TRBD1 (5 bases). The CDR3 runs to 15 residues. CDR1 and CDR2 from the germline V gene are MDHEN and SYDVKM. V lost 5 bases and J 1 base, leaving 13 bases between the germline ends. CDR3: CASSLFPRGTDTQYF. CDR3 bases: TGTGCCAGCAGTCTCTTCCCCAGGGGCACAGATACGCAGTATTTT.

The V and J genes are TRBV28 and TRBJ2-4; possibly TRBD2 for D (6 bases). Germline CDR1 is MDHEN and CDR2 is SYDVKM. The CDR3 has 12 amino acids. V was pared by 3 bases and J by 8 bases, with 8 bases between. The CDR3 region has the DNA TGTGCCAGCAGTTTGGCGGGATACATTCAGTACTTC. It encodes CASSLAGYIQYF.

The chain joins TRBV6-5 to TRBJ2-3; D unclear. The length of the CDR3 is 9 residues. The V end was cut by 8 bases, the J end by 6 bases, with 3 bases between. Germline V gives CDR1 MNHEY, CDR2 SVGAGI. The CDR3, as DNA: TGTGCCAGCCCCGATACGCAGTATTTT. It codes for CASPDTQYF.

This clone was seen a few times. The rearrangement joins TRBV5-4 to TRBJ2-7; the D is unclear. Germline CDR1 is SGHNT and CDR2 is YYREEE (reference sequence). The V and J ends lost 2 bases and 7 bases respectively, with 7 bases between them. This CDR3 region has 11 residues. The CDR3 region is CASSLGLEQYV. The DNA of the CDR3 is TGTGCCAGCAGCTTAGGTCTTGAGCAGTACGTC.

This clone was found once. The chain uses TRBV6-5 and TRBJ1-4; 8 positions match TRBD1. The ends lost 2 bases at V and 8 bases at J; junction bases unmatched: 4. CDR1 is MNHEY, CDR2 SVGAGI, per germline. The CDR3 length is 14 residues. This chain's CDR3 is CASSYDRGGEKLFF. Written as DNA, the CDR3 is TGTGCCAGCAGTTACGACAGGGGTGGCGAAAAACTGTTTTTT.

The chain carries TRBV28 and TRBJ2-3; 7 positions agree with TRBD1. The CDR3 length is 17 residues. Per the germline V gene, CDR1 is MDHEN and CDR2 is SYDVKM. After removal of 5 bases from V and 0 bases from J, the junction contained 11 bases not matched to a gene. In DNA form, the CDR3 reads TGTGCCAGCAGTATAAGGACAGGCCCATTCAGCACAGATACGCAGTATTTT. It yields the protein CASSIRTGPFSTDTQYF.

The gene calls are TRBV7-2 and TRBJ2-1; 7 bases agree with TRBD1. Looked up from germline, CDR1 is SGHTA and CDR2 is FQGNSA. Trimming at V came to 8 bases and at J to 6 bases, leaving 4 bases not matched to a gene. This CDR3 is 12 amino acids long. In nucleotides, the CDR3 is TGTGCCAGCCTTGGGACAGTCAATGAGCAGTTCTTC. Translation: CASLGTVNEQFF.

V and J are TRBV28 and TRBJ2-7; 7 positions agree with TRBD2. The CDR3 consists of 15 residues. CDR1 and CDR2 from the germline V gene are MDHEN and SYDVKM. The V and J ends lost 2 bases and 7 bases, in that order; junction bases with no gene match: 11. Here the CDR3 DNA reads TGTGCCAGCAGTTTAACGGGAGGAAATTCAAGGGAGCAGTACTTC. This translates into CASSLTGGNSREQYF.

The J gene is TRBJ2-7, the V gene TRBV6-5; TRBD2 agrees at 7 bases. This CDR3 region has 15 residues. The trim removed 1 base at V and 2 bases at J, leaving 5 bases unmatched. Per germline, CDR1 MNHEY and CDR2 SVGAGI. CDR3 amino acids: CASSYWGGSPYEQYF. The CDR3 DNA reads TGTGCCAGCAGTTACTGGGGGGGTTCACCCTACGAGCAGTACTTC.

The CDR3 is CASSFEDEQFF. The CDR3 nucleotides are TGTGCCAGCAGCTTCGAGGATGAGCAGTTCTTC. This chain uses TRBV7-9 with TRBJ2-1; D remains unclear. Germline loops: CDR1 SEHNR, CDR2 FQNEAQ (reference sequence). This CDR3 comprises 11 residues. V lost 3 bases to trimming and J lost 8 bases, with 5 bases between them. The complete variable domain, with remaining parts taken from reference TRBV7-9 and TRBJ2-1, reads DTGVSQNPRHKITKRGQNVTFRCDPISEHNRLYWYRQTLGQGPEFLTYFQNEAQLEKSRLLSDRFSAERPKGSFSTLEIQRTEQGDSAMYLCASSFEDEQFFGPGTRLTVL.

V usage is TRBV28 and J usage is TRBJ2-5; 11 nucleotides agree with TRBD2. Germline V gene data show CDR1 as MDHEN and CDR2 as SYDVKM. V shed 2 bases, J shed 5 bases, and the junction held 4 bases outside the gene matches. The CDR3 has 15 residues. The CDR3 loop is CASSLLAGGGETQYF. In nucleotides, the CDR3 is TGTGCCAGCAGTTTACTAGCGGGGGGAGGGGAGACCCAGTACTTC.

V and J are TRBV4-3 and TRBJ1-2; D might be TRBD1 (5 bases). Deletions cut 4 bases from V and 5 bases from J, with 20 bases between. This CDR3 is 16 amino acids long. Looked up from germline, CDR1 is LGHNA and CDR2 is YSLEER. The CDR3 here is CASSPAVVGPRYGYTF. In DNA form, the CDR3 reads TGCGCCAGCAGCCCGGCGGTTGTGGGGCCCCGGTATGGCTACACCTTC.

Within the sample, this clone is medium-sized (0.01 to 0.1%). The chain uses TRBV4-3 and TRBJ2-7, with 9 positions matching TRBD2. Germline V gene sequence: CDR1 LGHNA, CDR2 YSLEER. The J segment lost 6 bases and the V segment lost 0 bases, leaving 9 bases of the junction unmatched. The CDR3 runs to 16 residues. This CDR3 is CASSQDRTGAGGEQYF. The CDR3 DNA is TGCGCCAGCAGCCAAGATCGAACCGGAGCGGGAGGCGAGCAGTACTTC.

This clone was recorded once. The J gene is TRBJ2-7, the V gene TRBV6-5, with 8 bases identical to TRBD1. In germline, CDR1 is MNHEY, CDR2 SVGAGI. Trimming took 0 bases from V and 2 from J; bases not matched to a gene: 0. The CDR3 sequence is 14 residues long. The CDR3 region has the DNA TGTGCCAGCAGTTACTCACAGGGGGCCTACGAGCAGTACGTC. Amino acid sequence: CASSYSQGAYEQYV.